This T cell receptor (beta chain) originates from a study of T cell responses to AZD1222 COVID-19 vaccine. Trimming left V 5 bases short and J 0 bases short, with 7 bases between. Germline V gene lookup returns CDR1 LNHDA and CDR2 SQIVND (reference sequence). This CDR3 has 14 amino acids. Some clones are missing from TCRdb's copy, which holds only in-frame ones; the method was immunoSEQ multiplex PCR. The profile shows 100,000 or so clones, roughly 84% of them singletons. The sequencing here drew on peripheral blood, taken on day 0 of AZD1222 vaccination. The V call is TRBV19, the J call TRBJ2-2; a weak D match, TRBD1 (6 bases). The receptor was isolated from an adult in good health. CDR3 in amino acids: CASSRTANTGELFF. The CDR3 region has the DNA TGTGCCAGTAGTCGGACAGCGAACACCGGGGAGCTGTTTTTT. Using reference TRBV19 and TRBJ2-2 for the parts outside the CDR3, the full variable domain is DGGITQSPKYLFRKEGQNVTLSCEQNLNHDAMYWYRQDPGQGLRLIYYSQIVNDFQKGDIAEGYSVSREKKESFPLTVTSAQKNPTAFYLCASSRTANTGELFFGEGSRLTVL.